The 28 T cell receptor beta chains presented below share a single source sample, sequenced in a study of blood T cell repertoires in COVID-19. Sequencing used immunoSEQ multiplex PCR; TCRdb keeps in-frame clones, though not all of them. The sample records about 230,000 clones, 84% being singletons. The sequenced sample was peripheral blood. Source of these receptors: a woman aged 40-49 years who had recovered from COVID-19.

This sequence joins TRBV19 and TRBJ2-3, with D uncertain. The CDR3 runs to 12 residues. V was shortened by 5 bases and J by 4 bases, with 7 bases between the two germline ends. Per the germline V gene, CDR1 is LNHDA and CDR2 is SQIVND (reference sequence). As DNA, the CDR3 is TGTGCCAGTAGTGCGAGATCAGATACGCAGTATTTT. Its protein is CASSARSDTQYF.

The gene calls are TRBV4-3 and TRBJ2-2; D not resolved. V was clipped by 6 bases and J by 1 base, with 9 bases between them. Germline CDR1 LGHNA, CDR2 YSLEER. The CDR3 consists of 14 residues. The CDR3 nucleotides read TGCGCCAGCAGGCGAGAGAAGAACACCGGGGAGCTGTTTTTT. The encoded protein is CASRREKNTGELFF.

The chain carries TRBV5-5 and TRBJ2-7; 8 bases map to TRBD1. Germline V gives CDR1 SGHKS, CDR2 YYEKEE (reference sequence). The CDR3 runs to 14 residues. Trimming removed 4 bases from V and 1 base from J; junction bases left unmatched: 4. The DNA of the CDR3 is TGTGCCAGCAGCACCGGGACAGGTTCCTACGAGCAGTACTTC. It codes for CASSTGTGSYEQYF.

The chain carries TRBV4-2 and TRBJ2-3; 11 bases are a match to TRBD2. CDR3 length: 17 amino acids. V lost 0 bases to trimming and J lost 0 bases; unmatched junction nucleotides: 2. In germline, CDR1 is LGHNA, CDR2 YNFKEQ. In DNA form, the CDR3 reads TGTGCCAGCAGCCAAGATGGGACTAGCGGAAGCACAGATACGCAGTATTTT. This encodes CASSQDGTSGSTDTQYF.

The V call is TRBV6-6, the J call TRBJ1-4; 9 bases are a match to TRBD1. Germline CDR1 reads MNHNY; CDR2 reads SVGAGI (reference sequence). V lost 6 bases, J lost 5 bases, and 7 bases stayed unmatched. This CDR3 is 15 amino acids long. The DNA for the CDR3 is TGTGCCAGCAGCTCTTTCGGGACAGGGAATGAAAAACTGTTTTTT. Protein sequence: CASSSFGTGNEKLFF.

In DNA form, the CDR3 reads TGCGCCAGCAGCTTCCGACAAGTAGGCTATAATTCACCCCTCCACTTT. As protein: CASSFRQVGYNSPLHF. This sequence joins TRBV5-1 and TRBJ1-6; D call uncertain. Trimming shortened V by 2 bases and J by 3 bases, and 12 bases separated the two germline ends. Germline assignment: CDR1 SGHRS and CDR2 YFSETQ. The CDR3 runs 16 residues.

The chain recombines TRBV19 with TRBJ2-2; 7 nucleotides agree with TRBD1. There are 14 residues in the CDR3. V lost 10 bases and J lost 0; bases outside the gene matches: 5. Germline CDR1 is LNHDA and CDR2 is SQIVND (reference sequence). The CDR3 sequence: CAIRDSANTGELFF. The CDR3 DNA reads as TGTGCCATTCGGGACAGTGCGAACACCGGGGAGCTGTTTTTT.

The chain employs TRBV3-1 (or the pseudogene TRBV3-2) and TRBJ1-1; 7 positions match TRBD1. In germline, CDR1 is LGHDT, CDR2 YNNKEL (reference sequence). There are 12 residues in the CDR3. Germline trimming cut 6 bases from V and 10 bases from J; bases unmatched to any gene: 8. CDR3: CASSDRASRAFF. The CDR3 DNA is TGTGCCAGCAGTGACAGGGCTAGTAGAGCTTTCTTT.

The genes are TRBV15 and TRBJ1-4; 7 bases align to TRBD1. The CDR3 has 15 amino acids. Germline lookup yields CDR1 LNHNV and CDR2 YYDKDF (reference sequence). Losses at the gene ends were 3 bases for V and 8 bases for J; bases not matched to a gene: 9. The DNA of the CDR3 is TGTGCCACCAGCAGGGGGACCCAGGGGGACGAAAAACTGTTTTTT. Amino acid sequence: CATSRGTQGDEKLFF.

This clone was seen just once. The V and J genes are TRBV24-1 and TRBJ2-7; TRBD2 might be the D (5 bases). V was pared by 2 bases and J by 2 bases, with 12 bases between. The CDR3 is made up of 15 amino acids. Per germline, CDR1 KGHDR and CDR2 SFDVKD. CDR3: CATSDSRELTYEQYF. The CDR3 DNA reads TGTGCCACCAGTGATTCTAGGGAGTTGACCTACGAGCAGTACTTC.

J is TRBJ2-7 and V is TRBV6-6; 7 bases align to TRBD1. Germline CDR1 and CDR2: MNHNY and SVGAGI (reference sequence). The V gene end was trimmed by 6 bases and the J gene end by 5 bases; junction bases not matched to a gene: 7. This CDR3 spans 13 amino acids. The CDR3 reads CASRRQGGHEQYF. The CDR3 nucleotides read TGTGCCAGCAGGCGACAGGGCGGACACGAGCAGTACTTC.

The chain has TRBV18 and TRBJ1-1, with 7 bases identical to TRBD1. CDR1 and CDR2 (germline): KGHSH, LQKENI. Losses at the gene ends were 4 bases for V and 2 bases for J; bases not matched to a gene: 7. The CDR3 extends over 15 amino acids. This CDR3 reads CASSRRQGDNTEAFF. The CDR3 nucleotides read TGTGCCAGCTCACGCAGACAGGGAGATAACACTGAAGCTTTCTTT.

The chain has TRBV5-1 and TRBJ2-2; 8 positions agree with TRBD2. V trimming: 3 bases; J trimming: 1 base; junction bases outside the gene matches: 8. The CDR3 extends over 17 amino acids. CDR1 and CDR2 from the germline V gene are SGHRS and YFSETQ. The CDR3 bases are TGCGCCAGCAGCTCGGAAGGTGGGACTAGGAACACCGGGGAGCTGTTTTTT. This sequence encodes CASSSEGGTRNTGELFF.

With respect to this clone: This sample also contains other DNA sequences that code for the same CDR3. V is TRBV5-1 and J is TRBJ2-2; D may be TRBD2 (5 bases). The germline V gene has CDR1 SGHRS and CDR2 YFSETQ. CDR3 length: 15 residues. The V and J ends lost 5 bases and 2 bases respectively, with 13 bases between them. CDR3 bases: TGCGCCAGCAGTCTGTTTGAGGGAAACACCGGGGAGCTGTTTTTT. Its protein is CASSLFEGNTGELFF.

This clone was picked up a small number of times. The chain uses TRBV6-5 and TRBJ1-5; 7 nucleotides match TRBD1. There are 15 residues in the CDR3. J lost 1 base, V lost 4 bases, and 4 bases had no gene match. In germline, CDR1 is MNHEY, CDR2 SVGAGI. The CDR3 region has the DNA TGTGCCAGCAGTTCGACAGGGATGAGCAATCAGCCCCAGCATTTT. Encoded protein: CASSSTGMSNQPQHF.

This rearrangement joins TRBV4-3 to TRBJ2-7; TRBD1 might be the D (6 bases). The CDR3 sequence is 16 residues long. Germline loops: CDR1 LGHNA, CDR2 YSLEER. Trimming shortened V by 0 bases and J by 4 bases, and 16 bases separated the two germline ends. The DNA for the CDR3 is TGCGCCAGCAGCCAAGAAGTTCGGAGAAGGGGGTACGAGCAGTACTTC. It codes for CASSQEVRRRGYEQYF.

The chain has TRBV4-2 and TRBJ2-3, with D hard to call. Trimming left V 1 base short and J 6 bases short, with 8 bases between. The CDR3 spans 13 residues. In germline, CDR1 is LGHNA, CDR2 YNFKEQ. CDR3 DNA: TGTGCCAGCAGCCAAGCTGGGCCTGATACGCAGTATTTT. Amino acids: CASSQAGPDTQYF.

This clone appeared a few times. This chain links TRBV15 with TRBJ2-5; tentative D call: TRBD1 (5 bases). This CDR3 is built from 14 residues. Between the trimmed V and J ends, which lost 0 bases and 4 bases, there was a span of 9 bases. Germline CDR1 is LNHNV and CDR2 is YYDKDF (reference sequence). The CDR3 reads CATSRDVGPETQYF. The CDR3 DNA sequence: TGTGCCACCAGCAGAGATGTGGGGCCAGAGACCCAGTACTTC.

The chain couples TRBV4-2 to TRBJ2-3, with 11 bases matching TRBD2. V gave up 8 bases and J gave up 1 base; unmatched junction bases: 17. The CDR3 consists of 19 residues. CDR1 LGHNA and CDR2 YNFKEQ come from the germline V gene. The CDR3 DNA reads TGTGCCAGCTTTGACCCGATAGCGGGGGGGAATTTTGGCACAGATACGCAGTATTTT. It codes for CASFDPIAGGNFGTDTQYF.

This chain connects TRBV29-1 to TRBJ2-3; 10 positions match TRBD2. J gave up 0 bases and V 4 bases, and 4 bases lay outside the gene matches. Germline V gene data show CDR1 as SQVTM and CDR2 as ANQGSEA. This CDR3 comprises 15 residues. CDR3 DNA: TGCAGCGTTGTTCCTAGCGGGGGTAGCACAGATACGCAGTATTTT. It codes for CSVVPSGGSTDTQYF.

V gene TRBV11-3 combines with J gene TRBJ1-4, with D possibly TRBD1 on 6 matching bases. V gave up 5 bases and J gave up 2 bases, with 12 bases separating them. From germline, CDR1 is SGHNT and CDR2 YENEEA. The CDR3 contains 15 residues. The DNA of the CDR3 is TGTGCCAGCAGCCCGGGGGGGCTGACTAATGAAAAACTGTTTTTT. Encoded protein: CASSPGGLTNEKLFF.

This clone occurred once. The chain's CDR3 is CASSSPTNRDRKQETQYF. The CDR3 DNA sequence: TGTGCCAGCAGCTCCCCAACGAACAGGGACAGAAAACAAGAGACCCAGTACTTC. The chain recombines TRBV7-9 with TRBJ2-5; 7 bases fit TRBD1. V dropped 4 bases and J dropped 2; count of bases not matched to a gene: 16. The CDR3 is 18 residues long. Germline CDR1 is SEHNR and CDR2 is FQNEAQ (reference sequence).

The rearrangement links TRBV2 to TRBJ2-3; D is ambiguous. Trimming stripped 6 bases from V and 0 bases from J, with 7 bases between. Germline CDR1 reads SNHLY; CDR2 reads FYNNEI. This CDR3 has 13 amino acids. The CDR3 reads CASSPLSTDTQYF. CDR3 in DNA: TGTGCCAGCAGCCCCCTCAGCACAGATACGCAGTATTTT. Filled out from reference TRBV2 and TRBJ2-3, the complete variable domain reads EPEVTQTPSHQVTQMGQEVILRCVPISNHLYFYWYRQILGQKVEFLVSFYNNEISEKSEIFDDQFSVERPDGSNFTLKIRSTKLEDSAMYFCASSPLSTDTQYFGPGTRLTVL.

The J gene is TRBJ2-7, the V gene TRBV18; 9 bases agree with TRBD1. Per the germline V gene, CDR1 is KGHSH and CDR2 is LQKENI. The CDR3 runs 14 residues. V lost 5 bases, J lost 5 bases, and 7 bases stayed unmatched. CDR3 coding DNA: TGTGCCAGCTCAAAAGGGACAGGGAGGGACGAGCAGTACTTC. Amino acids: CASSKGTGRDEQYF.

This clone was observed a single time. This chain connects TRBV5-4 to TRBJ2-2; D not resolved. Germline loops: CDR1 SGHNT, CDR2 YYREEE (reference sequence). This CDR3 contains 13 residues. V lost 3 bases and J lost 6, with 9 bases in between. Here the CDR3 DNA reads TGTGCCAGCAGCTCTGTCTCCCCCGGGGAGCTGTTTTTT. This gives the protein CASSSVSPGELFF.

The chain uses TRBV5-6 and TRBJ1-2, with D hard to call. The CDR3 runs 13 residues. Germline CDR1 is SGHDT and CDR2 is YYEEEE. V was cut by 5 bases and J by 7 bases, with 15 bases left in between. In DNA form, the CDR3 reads TGTGCCAGCAGTCTACGGGATTTTGGTGGCTACACCTTC. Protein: CASSLRDFGGYTF.

Here the CDR3 reads CAISVSLLGQSEKLFF. DNA for the CDR3: TGTGCCATCAGTGTATCGTTGTTGGGACAGTCTGAAAAACTGTTTTTT. The rearrangement joins TRBV10-3 to TRBJ1-4, with 7 nucleotides matching TRBD1. The CDR3 covers 16 residues. V lost 4 bases, J lost 7 bases, and 12 bases stayed unmatched. Per germline, CDR1 ENHRY and CDR2 SYGVKD.

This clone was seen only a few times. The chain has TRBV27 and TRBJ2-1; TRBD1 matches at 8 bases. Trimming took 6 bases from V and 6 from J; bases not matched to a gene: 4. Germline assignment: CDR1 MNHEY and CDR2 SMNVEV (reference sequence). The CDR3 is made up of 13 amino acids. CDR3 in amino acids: CASRITGGNEQFF. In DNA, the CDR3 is TGTGCCAGCAGAATAACAGGGGGCAATGAGCAGTTCTTC.